This record looks at one T cell receptor beta chain sequence and its context. A single record per CDR3 protein comes from TCRdb applying MiXCR to the 5' RACE reads. There are 250,000 to 400,000 distinct CDR3 sequences in the sample; around 4.5% occur only once, and around 19% lies in the top ten. This specimen belongs to a study of T cells after yellow fever vaccination. Germline-derived CDR1 and CDR2 are SGHRS and YFSETQ. Deletions cut 5 bases from V and 7 bases from J, with 16 bases between. This CDR3 contains 13 residues. This clonotype originated in a man aged 18-30 years who received the YFV17D yellow fever vaccine. This chain links TRBV5-1 with TRBJ2-7, with TRBD2 as a possible D gene (5 bases). This sample comprised PBMCs, obtained 15 days after the yellow fever booster vaccination. In nucleotides, the CDR3 is TGCGCCAGCAGGGGAGCAAGAGCGTCGGAGCAGTACTTC. Translated: CASRGARASEQYF.